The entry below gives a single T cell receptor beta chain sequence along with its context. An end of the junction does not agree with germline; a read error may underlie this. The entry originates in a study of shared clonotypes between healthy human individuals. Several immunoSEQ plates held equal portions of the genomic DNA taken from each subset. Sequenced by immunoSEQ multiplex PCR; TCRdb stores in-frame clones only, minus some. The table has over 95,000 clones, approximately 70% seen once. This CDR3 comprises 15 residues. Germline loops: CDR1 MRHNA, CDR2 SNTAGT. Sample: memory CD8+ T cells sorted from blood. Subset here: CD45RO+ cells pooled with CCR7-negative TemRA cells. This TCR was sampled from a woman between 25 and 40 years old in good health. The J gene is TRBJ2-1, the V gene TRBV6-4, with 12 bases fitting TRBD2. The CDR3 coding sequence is TGTGCCAGCAATGACCTAGCGGGAGGGCCGAATGAGCAGTTCTTC. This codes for CASNDLAGGPNEQFF.